This entry features one TCR beta chain sequence. The TCRbeta library incorporated unique molecular identifiers. TCRdb called the PCR reads again in MiXCR, with one record for every CDR3 protein. The sample has 300,000 or so distinct CDR3 sequences; around 9.6% are singletons. This entry belongs to a study of T-cell reconstitution after alpha-beta-depleted transplantation in children. Germline-derived CDR1 and CDR2 are MNHNS and SASEGT. The CDR3 has 12 residues. V lost 0 bases, J lost 15 bases, and 12 bases lay in between. The input for sequencing was PBMCs from the stem cell graft donor, taken from the stem cell graft. The origin of this receptor is a human donor who donated a stem cell graft to a child with SCID. V and J are TRBV6-1 and TRBJ2-1; TRBD2 is a possible D gene (5 bases). CDR3 DNA: TGTGCCAGCAGTGAAGCGGAGGCCAGAGGGTTCTTC. Protein: CASSEAEARGFF.